Included here is one T cell receptor beta chain sequence, with context. The antigen remains unidentified. TCRdb's copy holds only in-frame clones and misses some; the assay was immunoSEQ multiplex PCR. The table includes about 690,000 clones, 90% detected once. This record belongs to a study of shared clonotypes between healthy human individuals. Study-wide findings and caveats: When compared with the clonotypes that were shared by all four sorted-subset donors, the non-shared clonotypes turned out to have lower generation probabilities. The sole specimen, blood, was sampled, and tissue repertoires likely differ. As a rule, naive subsets had a larger estimated richness than memory subsets.

Sequencing was performed on memory CD8+ T cells from PBMCs. The subset denotes: CD45RO+ cells pooled with CCR7-negative TemRA cells. This receptor was taken from a man aged 18-30 years in good health. Some clones in this sample may be carry-over from other donors' samples.

In DNA, the CDR3 is TGTGCCAGCAGCCCTTACCAACTGGGGGAGCAGTACTTC. Protein product: CASSPYQLGEQYF. The rearrangement joins TRBV7-9 to TRBJ2-7; unclear D gene. V dropped 5 bases and J dropped 7 bases, with 15 bases sitting between them. The CDR3 has 13 residues. Germline V gene lookup returns CDR1 SEHNR and CDR2 FQNEAQ (reference sequence). The whole variable domain, remainder taken from reference TRBV7-9 and TRBJ2-7, is DTGVSQNPRHKITKRGQNVTFRCDPISEHNRLYWYRQTLGQGPEFLTYFQNEAQLEKSRLLSDRFSAERPKGSFSTLEIQRTEQGDSAMYLCASSPYQLGEQYFGPGTRLTVT.